The 29 T cell receptor beta chains below were found in one sample sequenced in a study of identical twins. One entry per CDR3 protein results from TCRdb running MiXCR on the 5' RACE reads. Here the sample spans a few hundred thousand distinct CDR3 sequences, approximately 8.5% being singletons. These records were also assigned to another study, of yellow fever vaccine responses in identical twins.

Sequenced material: memory (CD45RO+) T cells sorted from blood. These receptors were obtained from a woman aged 18-29 years in good health.

The chain uses TRBV24-1 and TRBJ2-2; 10 positions match TRBD1. The junction had 5 bases not matched to a gene; V was cut back by 5 bases and J by 6 bases. Germline assignment: CDR1 KGHDR and CDR2 SFDVKD. The CDR3 length is 15 residues. In DNA, the CDR3 is TGTGCCACCAGTGTTGACAGGGGGCAATCCGGGGAGCTGTTTTTT. This encodes CATSVDRGQSGELFF.

The sample holds many counts of this clonotype. The chain couples TRBV28 to TRBJ2-4, with D perhaps matching TRBD1 (6 bases). The CDR3 length is 12 residues. The germline V gene has CDR1 MDHEN and CDR2 SYDVKM. V shed 3 bases and J shed 6 bases, with 6 bases lying between them. CDR3 residues: CASSFRGNIQYF. The CDR3 DNA reads as TGTGCCAGCAGTTTCAGGGGAAACATTCAGTACTTC.

The rearrangement uses TRBV5-1 and TRBJ2-5; D possibly corresponds to TRBD2 (6 bases). Trimming stripped 1 base from V and 4 bases from J, with 14 bases between. The germline V gene encodes CDR1 SGHRS and CDR2 YFSETQ. The CDR3 covers 15 residues. The CDR3 region is CASSLNKLAGETQYF. Here the CDR3 DNA reads TGCGCCAGCAGCTTGAATAAACTAGCAGGAGAGACCCAGTACTTC.

Ten or more counts support this clonotype. The V and J genes are TRBV2 and TRBJ1-2; unclear D gene. CDR3 length equals 13 residues. V was pared by 0 bases and J by 4 bases, with 6 bases between. CDR1 is SNHLY, CDR2 FYNNEI, per germline. Written as DNA, the CDR3 is TGTGCCAGCAGTGAAGCGAACAGCTATGGCTACACCTTC. Residues: CASSEANSYGYTF. The variable domain in full, completed from reference TRBV2 and TRBJ1-2, reads EPEVTQTPSHQVTQMGQEVILRCVPISNHLYFYWYRQILGQKVEFLVSFYNNEISEKSEIFDDQFSVERPDGSNFTLKIRSTKLEDSAMYFCASSEANSYGYTFGSGTRLTVV.

This clonotype was observed a few times. The rearrangement links TRBV3-1 to TRBJ2-1; 7 bases fit TRBD2. CDR1 LGHDT and CDR2 YNNKEL come from the germline V gene (reference sequence). CDR3 length: 14 residues. Trimming took 4 bases from V and 2 from J; bases not matched to a gene: 2. CDR3 coding DNA: TGTGCCAGCAGCCCCAGCGGGACCTACAATGAGCAGTTCTTC. As protein: CASSPSGTYNEQFF.

The chain employs TRBV20-1 and TRBJ1-4; D gene uncertain. V was clipped by 1 base and J by 7 bases, with 16 bases between them. This CDR3 is built from 15 residues. The germline V gene has CDR1 DFQATT and CDR2 SNEGSKA (reference sequence). CDR3 protein: CSARAGEVRVEKLFF. CDR3 DNA sequence: TGCAGTGCTAGAGCCGGAGAAGTAAGGGTTGAAAAACTGTTTTTT.

This clonotype was counted at least ten times. V usage is TRBV28 and J usage is TRBJ1-2; no definite D call. The CDR3 contains 16 residues. V was pared by 2 bases and J by 8 bases, with 21 bases between. Looked up from germline, CDR1 is MDHEN and CDR2 is SYDVKM. The CDR3 DNA reads TGTGCCAGCAGTTTACGAGGGAGTACGGGGTCTCGGGGCTACACCTTC. It specifies CASSLRGSTGSRGYTF.

This clonotype was found a few times. The genes are TRBV19 and TRBJ2-3; 7 nucleotides line up with TRBD2. With 4 bases clipped from V and 5 bases from J, the junction kept 12 bases outside the gene matches. The CDR3 is made up of 16 amino acids. The germline V gene has CDR1 LNHDA and CDR2 SQIVND (reference sequence). DNA for the CDR3: TGTGCCAGTAGTAAGTTCGGCGGGGGAATAGGAGATACGCAGTATTTT. Its protein product is CASSKFGGGIGDTQYF.

This clonotype has just a few counts. V is TRBV5-6 and J is TRBJ1-1, with a tentative D call TRBD1 (6 bases). The CDR3 length is 15 residues. Germline values: CDR1 SGHDT, CDR2 YYEEEE. The ends were cut back, 1 base at V and 2 bases at J, with 12 bases in the middle. CDR3 sequence: CASSLPPGVNTEAFF. The CDR3 DNA follows: TGTGCCAGCAGCTTGCCCCCAGGGGTAAACACTGAAGCTTTCTTT.

V is TRBV5-4 and J is TRBJ1-1; perhaps TRBD1 as D (5 bases). There are 15 residues in the CDR3. Germline V gene data show CDR1 as SGHNT and CDR2 as YYREEE (reference sequence). The V and J ends lost 5 bases and 0 bases respectively, with 14 bases between them. The CDR3 loop is CASRSLGAMNTEAFF. The CDR3 nucleotides are TGTGCCAGCAGGAGCCTAGGGGCCATGAACACTGAAGCTTTCTTT.

This clonotype was observed at least ten times. The chain joins TRBV9 to TRBJ2-5, with D possibly matching TRBD2 (5 bases). The CDR3 extends over 14 amino acids. With 4 bases removed from V and 4 bases from J, the gap between germline ends came to 14 bases. Germline-derived CDR1 and CDR2 are SGDLS and YYNGEE. The CDR3 here is CASSRTSLGETQYF. The DNA for the CDR3 is TGTGCCAGCAGCCGAACTAGTTTAGGAGAGACCCAGTACTTC.

This clonotype was observed at least ten times. V and J are TRBV11-2 and TRBJ2-3, with 14 bases identical to TRBD2. V shed 9 bases, J shed 0 bases, and the junction held 8 bases outside the gene matches. Germline V gene data show CDR1 as SGHAT and CDR2 as FQNNGV. The length of the CDR3 is 17 residues. The DNA for the CDR3 is TGTGCCAGTCCTGGGACTAGCGGGAGCATTAGCACAGATACGCAGTATTTT. Its protein is CASPGTSGSISTDTQYF.

This rearrangement joins TRBV3-1 to TRBJ1-6; D is unresolved. Germline CDR1 reads LGHDT; CDR2 reads YNNKEL (reference sequence). The CDR3 extends over 13 amino acids. V was clipped by 9 bases and J by 5 bases, with 11 bases between them. CDR3 loop: CASQDVDNSPLHF. The CDR3, as DNA: TGTGCCAGTCAGGACGTTGATAATTCACCCCTCCACTTT.

The sample holds a few counts of this clonotype. The chain carries TRBV3-1 and TRBJ2-4; TRBD2 is a possible D gene (6 bases). V was cut by 2 bases and J by 4 bases, with 9 bases left in between. The CDR3 has 14 amino acids. Germline-derived CDR1 and CDR2 are LGHDT and YNNKEL (reference sequence). The CDR3 sequence: CASSQKRAKNIQYF. DNA for the CDR3: TGTGCCAGCAGCCAAAAGCGGGCAAAAAACATTCAGTACTTC.

Many counts were recorded for this clonotype. The rearrangement links TRBV18 to TRBJ2-1, with 9 bases matching TRBD2. This CDR3 is 20 amino acids long. Germline CDR1 reads KGHSH; CDR2 reads LQKENI. Unmatched junction bases numbered 23, after V lost 6 bases and J lost 5 bases. DNA for the CDR3: TGTGCCAGCTCCTTCCAGGACATAGCGGGAGTGATGTGGTTGGACAATGAGCAGTTCTTC. Its protein product is CASSFQDIAGVMWLDNEQFF.

This clonotype was recorded many times. The gene calls are TRBV12-3 or TRBV12-4 and TRBJ1-6, with 7 bases that match TRBD1. This CDR3 has 17 amino acids. J lost 0 bases, V lost 7 bases, and 9 bases had no gene match. The CDR3 region has the DNA TGTGCCAGCACCCTGACAGGGTCGAGCTCCTATAATTCACCCCTCCACTTT. It encodes CASTLTGSSSYNSPLHF.

This clonotype has ten or more counts. The V and J genes are TRBV6-1 and TRBJ1-6, with 8 positions matching TRBD1. Per germline, CDR1 MNHNS and CDR2 SASEGT. V was pared by 6 bases and J by 6 bases, with 4 bases of the junction left unmatched. The CDR3 has 14 amino acids. The CDR3 reads CASSSDRGNSPLHF. In nucleotides, the CDR3 is TGTGCCAGCAGCTCCGACAGGGGTAATTCACCCCTCCACTTT.

This clonotype has more than one count but fewer than ten. The J gene is TRBJ1-6, the V gene TRBV6-5; D not certain. The CDR3 is 13 amino acids. V dropped 2 bases and J dropped 7 bases, with 6 bases sitting between them. Germline V gives CDR1 MNHEY, CDR2 SVGAGI. The CDR3 region is CASSYGRNSPLHF. The CDR3 bases are TGTGCCAGCAGTTACGGACGGAATTCACCCCTCCACTTT.

This clonotype came up a few times. V is TRBV10-3 and J is TRBJ1-1, with D hard to call. CDR3 length: 14 residues. Germline CDR1 and CDR2: ENHRY and SYGVKD. The V gene lost 5 bases and the J gene lost 1 base, with 11 bases spanning the gap. The CDR3: CAISTVEGNTEAFF. The CDR3 region has the DNA TGTGCCATCAGTACGGTTGAGGGGAACACTGAAGCTTTCTTT.

This clonotype turned up a few times. The rearrangement links TRBV12-3 or TRBV12-4 to TRBJ2-2; no definite D call. The CDR3 extends over 13 amino acids. Trimming took off 2 bases at V and 6 bases at J, with 7 bases between the two ends. The CDR3 bases are TGTGCCAGCAGTTTACCCCCCGCCGGGGAGCTGTTTTTT. Protein product: CASSLPPAGELFF.

The rearrangement uses TRBV11-2 and TRBJ2-1, with TRBD2 identical over 11 bases. The CDR3 has 19 amino acids. The V segment lost 5 bases and the J segment 5 bases; nucleotides outside the gene matches: 17. From germline, CDR1 is SGHAT and CDR2 FQNNGV. The CDR3 DNA sequence: TGTGCCAGCAGCCCTCCCCCTATGGTAGCGGGGGGGTACAACAATGAGCAGTTCTTC. This sequence encodes CASSPPPMVAGGYNNEQFF.

The sample holds many counts of this clonotype. The rearrangement joins TRBV6-2 or TRBV6-3 to TRBJ2-7; 11 nucleotides agree with TRBD2. This CDR3 is built from 16 residues. After removal of 7 bases from V and 1 base from J, the junction contained 9 bases not matched to a gene. CDR1 MNHEY and CDR2 SVGEGT come from the germline V gene. CDR3 loop: CASTPMGLAASYEQYF. The CDR3 DNA follows: TGTGCCAGCACCCCCATGGGACTAGCGGCTTCCTACGAGCAGTACTTC.

This clonotype came up many times. V gene TRBV9 combines with J gene TRBJ1-1; D is ambiguous. CDR1 is SGDLS, CDR2 YYNGEE, per germline. V was shortened by 2 bases and J by 4 bases, with 12 bases between the two germline ends. The CDR3 consists of 14 residues. The CDR3 sequence: CASSVQARSTEAFF. The CDR3 DNA follows: TGTGCCAGCAGCGTTCAGGCCCGCAGCACTGAAGCTTTCTTT.

This sequence joins TRBV12-3 or TRBV12-4 and TRBJ2-3, with 11 nucleotides matching TRBD2. This CDR3 comprises 19 residues. The J segment lost 2 bases and the V segment lost 6 bases, leaving 16 bases of the junction unmatched. CDR3 coding DNA: TGTGCCAGCAGCAACAAACTAGCGGGAGTCTTCAGGAACACAGATACGCAGTATTTT. It specifies CASSNKLAGVFRNTDTQYF.

In this sample, this clonotype turned up a few times. The chain employs TRBV6-1 and TRBJ1-4; D gene ambiguous. CDR1 and CDR2 (germline): MNHNS, SASEGT. The CDR3 runs to 15 residues. V lost 5 bases and J lost 0, with 10 bases in between. The CDR3 DNA sequence: TGTGCCAGCAGTCAAGACCGTGCAACTAATGAAAAACTGTTTTTT. Amino acid sequence: CASSQDRATNEKLFF.

This clonotype has a count of ten or more. V gene TRBV10-3 combines with J gene TRBJ2-7; tentatively, D is TRBD1 (5 bases). The germline V gene has CDR1 ENHRY and CDR2 SYGVKD. The CDR3 loop spans 15 amino acids. The germline V and J ends were trimmed by 0 bases and 1 base, with 10 bases remaining between them. The CDR3 sequence: CAISESKGVSYEQYF. CDR3 nucleotide sequence: TGTGCCATCAGTGAGTCTAAAGGGGTTTCCTACGAGCAGTACTTC.

The rearrangement links TRBV20-1 to TRBJ2-3, with TRBD2 identical over 13 bases. CDR1 and CDR2 from the germline V gene are DFQATT and SNEGSKA (reference sequence). The CDR3 runs to 21 residues. V shed 0 bases, J shed 1 base, and the junction held 16 bases outside the gene matches. Written as DNA, the CDR3 is TGCAGTGCTAGAGATCTGGCAACTAGCGGGGGGGCAGGTGGTGGCACAGATACGCAGTATTTT. Protein: CSARDLATSGGAGGGTDTQYF.

This clonotype was seen a handful of times. The gene calls are TRBV18 and TRBJ2-2, with 7 bases aligning to TRBD1. Germline loops: CDR1 KGHSH, CDR2 LQKENI. The V and J ends lost 3 bases and 10 bases, in that order; junction bases with no gene match: 8. The CDR3 has 14 amino acids. As DNA, the CDR3 is TGTGCCAGCTCACCGGCACAGGGGTTTGTGGAGCTGTTTTTT. Its translation is CASSPAQGFVELFF.

This clonotype has just one count. J is TRBJ1-5 and V is TRBV2; 10 bases map to TRBD1. Germline CDR1 reads SNHLY; CDR2 reads FYNNEI. J gave up 4 bases and V 6 bases, and 6 bases lay outside the gene matches. The CDR3 spans 15 residues. CDR3 sequence reads: CASSADRGSNQPQHF. The DNA for the CDR3 is TGTGCCAGCAGCGCGGACAGGGGGAGTAATCAGCCCCAGCATTTT.